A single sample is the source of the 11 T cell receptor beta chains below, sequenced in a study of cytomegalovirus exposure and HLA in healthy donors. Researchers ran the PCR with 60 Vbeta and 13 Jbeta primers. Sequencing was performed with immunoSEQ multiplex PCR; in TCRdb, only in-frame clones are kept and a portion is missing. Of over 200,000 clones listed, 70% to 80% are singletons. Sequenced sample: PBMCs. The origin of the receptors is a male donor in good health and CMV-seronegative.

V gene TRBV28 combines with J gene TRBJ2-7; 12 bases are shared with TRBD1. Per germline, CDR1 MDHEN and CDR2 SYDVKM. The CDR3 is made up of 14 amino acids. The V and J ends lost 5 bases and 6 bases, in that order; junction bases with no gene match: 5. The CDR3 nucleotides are TGTGCCAGCAGTCTCGGGACAGGGGGCCTCGAGCAGTACTTC. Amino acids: CASSLGTGGLEQYF.

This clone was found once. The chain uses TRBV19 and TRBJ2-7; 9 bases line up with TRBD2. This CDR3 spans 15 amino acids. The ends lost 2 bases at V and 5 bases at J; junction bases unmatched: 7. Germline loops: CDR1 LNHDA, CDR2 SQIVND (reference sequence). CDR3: CASSINLAGWDEQYF. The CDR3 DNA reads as TGTGCCAGTAGTATAAACCTAGCGGGATGGGACGAGCAGTACTTC. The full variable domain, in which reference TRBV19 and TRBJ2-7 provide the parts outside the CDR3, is DGGITQSPKYLFRKEGQNVTLSCEQNLNHDAMYWYRQDPGQGLRLIYYSQIVNDFQKGDIAEGYSVSREKKESFPLTVTSAQKNPTAFYLCASSINLAGWDEQYFGPGTRLTVT.

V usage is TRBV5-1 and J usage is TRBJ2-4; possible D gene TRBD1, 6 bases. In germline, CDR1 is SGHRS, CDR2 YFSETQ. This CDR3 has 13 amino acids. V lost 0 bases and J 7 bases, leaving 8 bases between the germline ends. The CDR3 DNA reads TGCGCCAGCAGCTTGGGGGACACCAACATTCAGTACTTC. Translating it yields CASSLGDTNIQYF.

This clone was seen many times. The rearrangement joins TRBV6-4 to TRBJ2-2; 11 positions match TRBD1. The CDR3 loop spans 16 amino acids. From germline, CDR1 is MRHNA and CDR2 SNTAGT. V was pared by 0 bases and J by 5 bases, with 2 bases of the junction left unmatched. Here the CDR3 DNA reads TGTGCCAGCAGTGACTCCGGGACAGGGGGGACCGGGGAGCTGTTTTTT. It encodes CASSDSGTGGTGELFF.

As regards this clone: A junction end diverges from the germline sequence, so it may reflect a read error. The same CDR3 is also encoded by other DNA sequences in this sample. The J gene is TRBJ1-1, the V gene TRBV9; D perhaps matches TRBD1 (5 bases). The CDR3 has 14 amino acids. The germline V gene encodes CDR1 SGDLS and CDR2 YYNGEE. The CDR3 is CASSVAVGHTEAFF. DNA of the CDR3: TGTGCCAGCAGCGTAGCTGTGGGGCACACTGAGGCTTTCTTT.

CDR3 coding DNA: TGCGCCAGCAGCCAAGTGACAGGGGAAGAGACCCAGTACTTC. Translating gives CASSQVTGEETQYF. The V and J genes are TRBV4-1 and TRBJ2-5; 8 bases align to TRBD1. The ends lost 1 base at V and 3 bases at J; junction bases unmatched: 1. The CDR3 loop spans 14 amino acids. Germline CDR1 MGHRA, CDR2 YSYEKL.

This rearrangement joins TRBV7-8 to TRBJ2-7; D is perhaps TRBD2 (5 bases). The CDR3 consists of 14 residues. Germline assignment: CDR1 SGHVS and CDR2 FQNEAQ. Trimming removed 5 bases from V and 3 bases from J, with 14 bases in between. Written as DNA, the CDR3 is TGTGCCAGCAGCCCGAGGGTCATAGACTACGAGCAGTACTTC. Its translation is CASSPRVIDYEQYF. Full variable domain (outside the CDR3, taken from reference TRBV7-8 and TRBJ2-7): GAGVSQSPRYKVAKRGQDVALRCDPISGHVSLFWYQQALGQGPEFLTYFQNEAQLDKSGLPSDRFFAERPEGSVSTLKIQRTQQEDSAVYLCASSPRVIDYEQYFGPGTRLTVT.

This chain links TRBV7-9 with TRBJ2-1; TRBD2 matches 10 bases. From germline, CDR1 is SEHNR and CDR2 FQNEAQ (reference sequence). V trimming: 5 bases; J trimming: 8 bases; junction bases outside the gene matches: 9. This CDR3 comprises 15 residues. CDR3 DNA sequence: TGTGCCAGCAGCCAAGGTAGCGGGAGGTTCGATGAGCAGTTCTTC. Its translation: CASSQGSGRFDEQFF.

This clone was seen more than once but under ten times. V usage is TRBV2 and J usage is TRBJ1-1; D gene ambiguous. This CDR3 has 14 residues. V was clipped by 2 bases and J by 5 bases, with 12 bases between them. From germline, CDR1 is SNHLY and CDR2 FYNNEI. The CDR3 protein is CASSEWRPQTEAFF. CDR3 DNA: TGTGCCAGCAGTGAATGGCGGCCGCAGACTGAAGCTTTCTTT.

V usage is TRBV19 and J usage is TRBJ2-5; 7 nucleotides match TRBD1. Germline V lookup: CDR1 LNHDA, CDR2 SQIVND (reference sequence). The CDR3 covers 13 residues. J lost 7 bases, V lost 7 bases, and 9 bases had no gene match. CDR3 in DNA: TGTGCCAGTACCGACAGGGCTGGGAGGACCCAGTACTTC. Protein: CASTDRAGRTQYF. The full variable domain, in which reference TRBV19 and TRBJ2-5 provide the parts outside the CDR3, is DGGITQSPKYLFRKEGQNVTLSCEQNLNHDAMYWYRQDPGQGLRLIYYSQIVNDFQKGDIAEGYSVSREKKESFPLTVTSAQKNPTAFYLCASTDRAGRTQYFGPGTRLLVL.

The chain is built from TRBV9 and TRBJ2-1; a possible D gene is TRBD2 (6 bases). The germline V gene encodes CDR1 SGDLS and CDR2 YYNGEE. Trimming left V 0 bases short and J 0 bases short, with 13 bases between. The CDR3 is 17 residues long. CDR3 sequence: CASSVGGMGGSYNEQFF. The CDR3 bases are TGTGCCAGCAGCGTAGGCGGAATGGGGGGCTCCTACAATGAGCAGTTCTTC.